This T cell receptor beta chain stems from a study of blood T cell repertoires in COVID-19. Measured with immunoSEQ multiplex PCR; TCRdb has only the in-frame clones, and not every one. The table lists about 110,000 clones, approximately 80% of them singletons, with 6% to 6.5% in the top ten. Sequencing was done on a sample of peripheral blood. The receptor's source is an older man with COVID-19, enrolled during active disease.

DNA for the CDR3: TGTGCCAGCAGAGGCCTAGCGGGATCCTACAATGAGCAGTTCTTC. Translation gives CASRGLAGSYNEQFF. The chain joins TRBV6-5 to TRBJ2-1; 9 nucleotides match TRBD2. The V gene's germline CDR1 is MNHEY and CDR2 SVGAGI. The CDR3 has 15 amino acids. The trim removed 6 bases at V and 1 base at J, leaving 4 bases unmatched.